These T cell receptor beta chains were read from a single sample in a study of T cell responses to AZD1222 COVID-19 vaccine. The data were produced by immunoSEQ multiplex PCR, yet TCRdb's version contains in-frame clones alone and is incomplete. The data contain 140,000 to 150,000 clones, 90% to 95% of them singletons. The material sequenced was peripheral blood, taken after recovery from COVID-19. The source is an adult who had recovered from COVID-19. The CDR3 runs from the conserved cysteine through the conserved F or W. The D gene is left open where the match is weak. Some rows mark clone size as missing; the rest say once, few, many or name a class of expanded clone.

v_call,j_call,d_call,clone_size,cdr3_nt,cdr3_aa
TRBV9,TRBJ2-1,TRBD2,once,TGTGCCAGCAGCAAGGGACTAGCGGGGCAGGATGAGCAGTTCTTC,CASSKGLAGQDEQFF
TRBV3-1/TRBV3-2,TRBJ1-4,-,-,TGTGCCAGCCGTGGGACCCGCGGTGAAAAACTGTTTTTT,CASRGTRGEKLFF
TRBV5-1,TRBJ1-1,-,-,TGCGCCAGCAGCCGCGAGGGTAACACTGAAGCTTTCTTT,CASSREGNTEAFF
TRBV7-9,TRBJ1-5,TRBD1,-,TGTGCCACCAGTCAAGGGACAGGGAGATATCAGCCCCAGCATTTT,CATSQGTGRYQPQHF
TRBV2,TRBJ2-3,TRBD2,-,TGTGCCAGCAGGAAAGCGGGAGTGAGCACAGATACGCAGTATTTT,CASRKAGVSTDTQYF
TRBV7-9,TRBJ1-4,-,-,TGTGCCAGCAGCTTGGGCGGACATGAAAAACTGTTTTTT,CASSLGGHEKLFF
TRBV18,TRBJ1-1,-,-,TGTGCCAGCTCACCCAAGCAGAACACTGAAGCTTTCTTT,CASSPKQNTEAFF
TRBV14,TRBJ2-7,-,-,TGTGCCAGCAGCCCCACGGACATCCTCTCCTACGAGCAGTACTTC,CASSPTDILSYEQYF
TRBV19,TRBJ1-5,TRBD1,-,TGTGCCAGTAGTATTCGGACAGGGGAGGGCTACAATCAGCCCCAGCATTTT,CASSIRTGEGYNQPQHF
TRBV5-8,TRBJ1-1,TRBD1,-,TGTGCCAGCAGACGAGAGGGACAGCGGAACACTGAAGCTTTCTTT,CASRREGQRNTEAFF
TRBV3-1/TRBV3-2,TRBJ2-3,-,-,TGTGCCAGCAGCCAATTCGGGGGGCGGGATACGCAGTATTTT,CASSQFGGRDTQYF
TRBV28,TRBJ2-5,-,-,TGTGCCAGCACCACAAGTCCCGGGGAGACCCAGTACTTC,CASTTSPGETQYF
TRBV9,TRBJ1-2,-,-,TGTGCCAGCAGCACCGGACAGTCCTATGGCTACACCTTC,CASSTGQSYGYTF
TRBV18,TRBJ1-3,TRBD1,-,TGTGCCAGCTCACCCTCAGGGGGTTCGTCTGGAAACACCATATATTTT,CASSPSGGSSGNTIYF
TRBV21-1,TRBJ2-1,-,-,TGTGCCAGCAGCAAAGCAAGGGGACAGGGGCCCCCGAGCTCCTACAATGAGCAGTTCTTC,CASSKARGQGPPSSYNEQFF
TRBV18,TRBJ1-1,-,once,TGTGCCAGCTCACCAATGGGACGGGAAGCTTTCTTT,CASSPMGREAFF
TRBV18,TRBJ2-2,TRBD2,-,TGTGCCAGCTCACCACCTAGCGGGAGCGTCACCGGGGAGCTGTTTTTT,CASSPPSGSVTGELFF
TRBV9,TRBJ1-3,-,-,TGTGCCAGCAGCGTTTGGGCCTCTGGAAACACCATATATTTT,CASSVWASGNTIYF
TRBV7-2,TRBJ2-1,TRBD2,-,TGTGCCAGCAGCTTAGCGCGACTAGCGGGAGGACGAAATGAGCAGTTCTTC,CASSLARLAGGRNEQFF
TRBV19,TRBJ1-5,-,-,TGTGCCAGTGAATACAGCAGCAATCAGCCCCAGCATTTT,CASEYSSNQPQHF
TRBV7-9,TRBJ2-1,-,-,TGTGCCAGCAGCCAACAGGGCTGGAGTTCCTACAATGAGCAGTTCTTC,CASSQQGWSSYNEQFF
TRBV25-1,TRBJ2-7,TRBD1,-,TGTGCCAGCGCATCTTCGGGACAGGGGGCCTCCCAGGCGCAGTACTTC,CASASSGQGASQAQYF
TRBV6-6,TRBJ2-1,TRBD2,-,TGTGCCAGCAGTCTTCGGGGGGGAGAGAATTATGTAGGTGAGCAGTTCTTC,CASSLRGGENYVGEQFF
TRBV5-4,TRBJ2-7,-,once,TGTGCCAGCAGCTCTAGTGCCGATAGCTCCTACGAGCAGTACTTC,CASSSSADSSYEQYF
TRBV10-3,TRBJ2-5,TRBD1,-,TGTGCCATCAGTAGAAGCGGACAGGGGATAGAGACCCAGTACTTC,CAISRSGQGIETQYF
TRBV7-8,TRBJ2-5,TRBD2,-,TGTGCCAGCAGCTTACTCCCCGGACTAGCGGGAGCGTTTGAAGAGACCCAGTACTTC,CASSLLPGLAGAFEETQYF
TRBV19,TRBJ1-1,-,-,TGTGCCAGTAGTTTCCAGTGGGCCACTGAAGCTTTCTTT,CASSFQWATEAFF
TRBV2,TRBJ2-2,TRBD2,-,TGTGCCAGCAGTGCGCGGGGGAGAGTCCGGGAGCTGTTTTTT,CASSARGRVRELFF
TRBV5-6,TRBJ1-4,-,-,TGTGCCAGCAGCCCGGACCAGGGGAGGCATGAAAAACTGTTTTTT,CASSPDQGRHEKLFF
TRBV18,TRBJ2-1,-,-,TGTGCCAGCTCACCCAGCCGGGACCCTTACAATGAGCAGTTCTTC,CASSPSRDPYNEQFF
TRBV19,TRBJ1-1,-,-,TGTGCCAGTAGCATCCTGGGGGTGCGGAACACTGAAGCTTTCTTT,CASSILGVRNTEAFF
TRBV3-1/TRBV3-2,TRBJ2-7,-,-,TGTGCCAGCAGCCAAGATCTCGTAGTGTACGAGCAGTACTTC,CASSQDLVVYEQYF
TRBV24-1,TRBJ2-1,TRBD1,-,TGTGCCACGGGGACAGATACTTACAATGAGCAGTTCTTC,CATGTDTYNEQFF
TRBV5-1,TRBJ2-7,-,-,TGCGCCAGCAGCTTGGTAGCAGGGCCTGACGAGCAGTACTTC,CASSLVAGPDEQYF
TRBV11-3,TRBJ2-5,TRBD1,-,TGTGCCAGCAGCTTAGGTCGGGACAGGCAAGAGACCCAGTACTTC,CASSLGRDRQETQYF
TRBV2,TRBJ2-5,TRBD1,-,TGTGCCAGCAGTGTAAGGACAGGGGCTTTACGAGAGACCCAGTACTTC,CASSVRTGALRETQYF
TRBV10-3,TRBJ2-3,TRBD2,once,TGTGCCACCTCGACTAGCGGGAGGGACACAGATACGCAGTATTTT,CATSTSGRDTDTQYF
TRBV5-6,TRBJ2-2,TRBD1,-,TGTGCCAGCAGCCCGACAGGGGGCACTACCGGGGAGCTGTTTTTT,CASSPTGGTTGELFF
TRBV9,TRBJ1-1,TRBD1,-,TGTGCCAGCAGCGTAGGGACAGGGAGGATGAACACTGAAGCTTTCTTT,CASSVGTGRMNTEAFF
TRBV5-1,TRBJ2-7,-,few,TGCGCCAGCAGCTTGGGGATGAGCGAGAGCTCCTACGAGCAGTACTTC,CASSLGMSESSYEQYF
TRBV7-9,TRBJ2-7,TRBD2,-,TGTGCCAGCAGCTTAGGGTTAGCGGGAGCCTACGAGCAGTACTTC,CASSLGLAGAYEQYF
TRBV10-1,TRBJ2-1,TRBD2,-,TGCGCCAGCAGTGAGGCGGGAGCTCAATACAATGAGCAGTTCTTC,CASSEAGAQYNEQFF
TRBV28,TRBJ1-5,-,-,TGTGCCAGCAGTTTGAATCAGCCCCAGCATTTT,CASSLNQPQHF
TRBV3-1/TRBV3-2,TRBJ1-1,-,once,TGTGCCAGCAGCCAAGCGGACAGATACACTGAAGCTTTCTTT,CASSQADRYTEAFF
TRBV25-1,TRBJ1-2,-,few,TGTGCCAGCAGTGAATTGGGGAAGGACGGCTACACCTTC,CASSELGKDGYTF
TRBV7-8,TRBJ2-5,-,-,TGTGCCAGCAGCTTAGAAGCAGCGAGGGGGACCCAGTACTTC,CASSLEAARGTQYF
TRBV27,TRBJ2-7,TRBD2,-,TGTGCCAGCAGTCCCCTACTAGCGGGAGGGAGCGAGCAGTACTTC,CASSPLLAGGSEQYF
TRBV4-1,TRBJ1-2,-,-,TGCGCCAGCAGCCAGAGGAGAAACTATGGCTACACCTTC,CASSQRRNYGYTF
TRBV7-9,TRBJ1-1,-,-,TGTGCCAGCAGCTTATTGGACAGATGGAACACTGAAGCTTTCTTT,CASSLLDRWNTEAFF
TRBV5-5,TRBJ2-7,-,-,TGTGCCAGCAGCCCATCCTACGAGCAGTACTTC,CASSPSYEQYF
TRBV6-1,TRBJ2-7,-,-,TGTGCCAGCAGTGAATACAGGGTTACCGACGAGCAGTACTTC,CASSEYRVTDEQYF
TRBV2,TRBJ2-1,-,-,TGTGCCAGCAGTGAGGGTGTGATCGGAAACAATGAGCAGTTCTTC,CASSEGVIGNNEQFF
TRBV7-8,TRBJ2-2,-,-,TGTGCCAGCAGCTTAAGACTAGAAAACACCGGGGAGCTGTTTTTT,CASSLRLENTGELFF